This T cell receptor beta chain originates from a study of blood T cells in healthy people across ages. The length of the CDR3 is 14 residues. V was clipped by 5 bases and J by 5 bases, with 14 bases between them. CDR1 and CDR2 (germline): SGHVS, FNYEAQ. This clonotype was recorded many times. A sample-barcoded 5' primer and a J-beta primer mix were used in a second PCR of roughly 6 to 11 cycles. Every individual sample yielded 2.5 million or more paired-end reads (each containing CDR3). One entry per CDR3 protein, called by TCRdb with MiXCR from the 5' RACE reads. The data show 600,000 or so distinct CDR3 sequences, about 30% seen once.

This chain uses TRBV7-6 with TRBJ2-3, with D maybe TRBD2 (6 bases). The source material was blood. The receptor was isolated from a woman of 80 years or more in good health. In DNA, the CDR3 is TGTGCCAGCAGCCCCGCGCGGGGAGGAGATACGCAGTATTTT. Encoded protein: CASSPARGGDTQYF.